Each of the 29 T cell receptor beta chains below was sequenced from the same sample in a study of vaccination and CD4 T cells after COVID-19. Documented treatment: roughly 10-day PBMC culture with coronavirus spike peptide pools or control peptides (ViraFEST assay). These TCRs are of unknown antigen specificity. Sequencing of DNA taken from cultured CD4+ T cells relied on the Oncomine TCR Beta short-read assay. TCRdb re-called the PCR reads through MiXCR, storing one row per CDR3 protein. The sample includes under 25,000 distinct CDR3 sequences, around 48% of them seen just once. The sample comprised CD4+ T cells from blood, cultured in vitro. The source is a human donor who had recovered from COVID-19.

This chain uses TRBV6-2 or TRBV6-3 with TRBJ1-1; 8 bases are a match to TRBD1. The germline V gene has CDR1 MNHEY and CDR2 SVGEGT. V gave up 2 bases and J gave up 4 bases; unmatched junction bases: 9. The CDR3 length is 16 residues. As DNA, the CDR3 is TGTGCCAGCAGTTACCCCCAGGGGGCATGGGGCACTGAAGCTTTCTTT. It is translated as CASSYPQGAWGTEAFF.

This chain connects TRBV2 to TRBJ1-4; no definite D call. Germline loops: CDR1 SNHLY, CDR2 FYNNEI. The CDR3 runs 14 residues. The V end was cut by 6 bases, the J end by 8 bases, with 16 bases between. CDR3 sequence (DNA): TGTGCCAGCAGAGGAGGACGGGAGGTAGAAAAACTGTTTTTT. This codes for CASRGGREVEKLFF.

The V and J genes are TRBV6-1 and TRBJ1-2; D not certain. The germline CDR1 and CDR2 sequences are MNHNS and SASEGT. The CDR3 is made up of 12 amino acids. Trimming left V 6 bases short and J 5 bases short, with 10 bases between. The CDR3 loop reads CASSAAGYGYTF. Written as DNA, the CDR3 is TGTGCCAGCAGCGCGGCAGGATATGGCTACACCTTC.

The chain is built from TRBV20-1 and TRBJ1-5, with TRBD1 identical over 8 bases. This CDR3 is 17 amino acids long. Germline CDR1 is DFQATT and CDR2 is SNEGSKA (reference sequence). V dropped 0 bases and J dropped 2; count of bases not matched to a gene: 9. In DNA, the CDR3 is TGCAGTGCTAGAGATGGAGGCGCAGGGGGCGGCAATCAGCCCCAGCATTTT. Amino acids: CSARDGGAGGGNQPQHF.

Only a few counts were recorded for this clonotype. This sequence joins TRBV20-1 and TRBJ1-2, with unresolved D. Germline CDR1 reads DFQATT; CDR2 reads SNEGSKA (reference sequence). The CDR3 is made up of 12 amino acids. CDR3 residues: CNAVTGLYGYTF. The CDR3 DNA reads as TGCAATGCAGTCACGGGCCTCTATGGCTACACCTTC.

This clonotype was found a few times. This chain joins TRBV4-1 and TRBJ1-6, with 11 positions matching TRBD1. The junction had 12 bases not matched to a gene; V was cut back by 1 base and J by 10 bases. Germline loops: CDR1 MGHRA, CDR2 YSYEKL. The CDR3 covers 18 residues. CDR3 nucleotides: TGCGCCAGCAGCCAAGGACCTTTTGGGACAGGGGGTCCCTCACCCCTCCACTTT. This encodes CASSQGPFGTGGPSPLHF.

The genes are TRBV11-3 and TRBJ1-1; 9 nucleotides agree with TRBD1. Per germline, CDR1 SGHNT and CDR2 YENEEA. The ends lost 5 bases at V and 7 bases at J; junction bases unmatched: 11. The CDR3 consists of 15 residues. CDR3: CASSGPGQGALEAFF. As DNA, the CDR3 is TGTGCCAGCAGCGGACCGGGACAGGGAGCCCTTGAAGCTTTCTTT.

V gene TRBV11-3 combines with J gene TRBJ2-2; tentative D call: TRBD1 (5 bases). The V end lost 3 bases, the J end lost 7 bases, and 18 bases lay between the germline ends. The V gene's germline CDR1 is SGHNT and CDR2 YENEEA. CDR3 length: 16 amino acids. The CDR3 DNA reads TGTGCCAGCAGCTTCGGACACGTCGTTTTGGGCGGGGAGCTGTTTTTT. As protein: CASSFGHVVLGGELFF.

The chain recombines TRBV20-1 with TRBJ1-1; no definite D call. This CDR3 comprises 11 residues. The germline CDR1 and CDR2 sequences are DFQATT and SNEGSKA (reference sequence). V was pared by 5 bases and J by 1 base, with 5 bases between. CDR3 protein: CSAGSNTEAFF. The CDR3 nucleotides read TGCAGTGCTGGCTCGAACACTGAAGCTTTCTTT.

The CDR3 region has the DNA TGTGCCAGCAGCTTAGGGCAGGGAATGGGCTATGGCTACACCTTC. It specifies CASSLGQGMGYGYTF. J is TRBJ1-2 and V is TRBV7-8; tentatively, D is TRBD1 (5 bases). The germline CDR1 and CDR2 sequences are SGHVS and FQNEAQ. V was pared by 1 base and J by 4 bases, with 13 bases between. The CDR3 totals 15 residues.

The chain couples TRBV7-2 to TRBJ1-6, with D unresolved. Trimming removed 1 base from V and 9 bases from J, with 10 bases in between. This CDR3 region has 14 residues. Germline assignment: CDR1 SGHTA and CDR2 FQGNSA. The CDR3 DNA reads TGTGCCAGCAGCTTAGTGAGGTACGCTTCACCCCTCCACTTT. As protein: CASSLVRYASPLHF.

This clonotype appeared a few times. This chain uses TRBV6-1 with TRBJ1-5, with 9 bases identical to TRBD1. J was trimmed by 4 bases and V by 4 bases; bases with no gene match: 2. Germline V gene lookup returns CDR1 MNHNS and CDR2 SASEGT. The CDR3 loop spans 14 amino acids. CDR3 DNA: TGTGCCAGCAGTGGAGGGACAGGGAATCAGCCCCAGCATTTT. Protein: CASSGGTGNQPQHF.

This chain connects TRBV5-4 to TRBJ2-3; D remains unclear. V dropped 0 bases and J dropped 0 bases, with 8 bases sitting between them. Germline values: CDR1 SGHNT, CDR2 YYREEE (reference sequence). The CDR3 has 15 amino acids. CDR3 amino acids: CASSLGGLSTDTQYF. DNA of the CDR3: TGTGCCAGCAGCTTGGGAGGCCTTAGCACAGATACGCAGTATTTT.

The chain carries TRBV7-8 and TRBJ2-7; 7 bases match TRBD1. In germline, CDR1 is SGHVS, CDR2 FQNEAQ. CDR3 length: 17 amino acids. V shed 5 bases and J 1 base; nucleotides not matched to a gene: 14. The CDR3 is CASSPTGTVKRSYEQYF. As DNA, the CDR3 is TGTGCCAGCAGCCCAACCGGGACAGTGAAGAGATCCTACGAGCAGTACTTC. The whole variable domain, remainder taken from reference TRBV7-8 and TRBJ2-7, is GAGVSQSPRYKVAKRGQDVALRCDPISGHVSLFWYQQALGQGPEFLTYFQNEAQLDKSGLPSDRFFAERPEGSVSTLKIQRTQQEDSAVYLCASSPTGTVKRSYEQYFGPGTRLTVT.

The chain couples TRBV6-2 or TRBV6-3 to TRBJ1-5; a possible D gene is TRBD1 (5 bases). V shed 7 bases and J shed 7 bases, with 14 bases lying between them. Germline V gene lookup returns CDR1 MNHEY and CDR2 SVGEGT. This CDR3 spans 13 amino acids. For the CDR3, the DNA is TGTGCCAGCAATCCTCGGGGGTGGCAGCCCCAGCATTTT. It translates to CASNPRGWQPQHF.

J is TRBJ1-2 and V is TRBV7-8; 11 bases are shared with TRBD1. The germline CDR1 and CDR2 sequences are SGHVS and FQNEAQ. This CDR3 has 14 residues. Trimming cost V 5 bases and J 8 bases; bases outside gene matches: 7. This chain's CDR3 is CASSPWDRGAGYTF. The CDR3 coding sequence is TGTGCCAGCAGCCCCTGGGACAGGGGGGCCGGCTACACCTTC.

The V call is TRBV19, the J call TRBJ1-2; 7 bases map to TRBD1. The germline gives CDR1 LNHDA, CDR2 SQIVND (reference sequence). CDR3 length: 12 residues. V lost 8 bases, J lost 2 bases, and 2 bases stayed unmatched. CDR3 bases: TGTGCCAGTCGGGGACAGAACTATGGCTACACCTTC. Translated, it gives CASRGQNYGYTF.

The chain links TRBV12-3 or TRBV12-4 to TRBJ1-5, with 11 bases lining up with TRBD1. The CDR3 spans 16 residues. The V gene end was trimmed by 5 bases and the J gene end by 7 bases; junction bases not matched to a gene: 10. This chain's CDR3 is CASSPDRGRFGQPQHF. CDR3 bases: TGTGCCAGCAGTCCGGACAGGGGGCGATTCGGGCAGCCCCAGCATTTT.

The chain links TRBV2 to TRBJ2-5; a possible D gene is TRBD1 (6 bases). The CDR3 runs 14 residues. Trimming took 9 bases from V and 5 from J, leaving 19 bases between them. Germline values: CDR1 SNHLY, CDR2 FYNNEI. The DNA of the CDR3 is TGTGCCAGTCGTATACAGGGTGTGGGGGAGACCCAGTACTTC. This codes for CASRIQGVGETQYF. Together with reference TRBV2 and TRBJ2-5, the CDR3 gives the full variable domain: EPEVTQTPSHQVTQMGQEVILRCVPISNHLYFYWYRQILGQKVEFLVSFYNNEISEKSEIFDDQFSVERPDGSNFTLKIRSTKLEDSAMYFCASRIQGVGETQYFGPGTRLLVL.

This rearrangement joins TRBV4-1 to TRBJ1-2; 9 bases match TRBD1. V lost 1 base, J lost 2 bases, and 23 bases stayed unmatched. Germline V CDR1 and CDR2: MGHRA, YSYEKL. The CDR3 consists of 22 residues. CDR3 residues: CASSQAWIGQGPTPRGNYGYTF. CDR3 coding DNA: TGCGCCAGCAGCCAAGCCTGGATAGGACAGGGGCCGACGCCACGAGGGAACTATGGCTACACCTTC.

The rearrangement uses TRBV7-2 and TRBJ2-2; maybe TRBD2 (6 bases). There are 15 residues in the CDR3. V was cut by 5 bases and J by 5 bases, with 15 bases left in between. Germline V gene data show CDR1 as SGHTA and CDR2 as FQGNSA. In DNA form, the CDR3 reads TGTGCCAGCAGCCCCACGGGAGTGGGGACCGGGGAGCTGTTTTTT. Protein: CASSPTGVGTGELFF.

V is TRBV12-3 or TRBV12-4 and J is TRBJ2-5; D is undetermined. The CDR3 is 13 residues long. V dropped 3 bases and J dropped 2 bases, with 7 bases sitting between them. The CDR3 bases are TGTGCCAGCAGTTTTTTTAGACAAGAGACCCAGTACTTC. It translates to CASSFFRQETQYF.

The chain carries TRBV6-1 and TRBJ1-2, with TRBD1 matching over 9 bases. V was pared by 7 bases and J by 4 bases, with 10 bases of the junction left unmatched. The CDR3 spans 15 residues. Per the germline V gene, CDR1 is MNHNS and CDR2 is SASEGT. The CDR3 protein is CASIGTGTLPYGYTF. CDR3 nucleotide sequence: TGTGCCAGCATTGGGACAGGGACCTTACCCTATGGCTACACCTTC.

This clonotype was observed once. The chain uses TRBV6-2 or TRBV6-3 and TRBJ2-3, with D hard to call. CDR1 and CDR2 (germline): MNHEY, SVGEGT. V gave up 2 bases and J gave up 7 bases, with 10 bases separating them. CDR3 length: 13 amino acids. This chain's CDR3 is CASSYPPLNTQYF. Here the CDR3 DNA reads TGTGCCAGCAGTTACCCGCCCTTGAATACGCAGTATTTT.

The chain uses TRBV27 and TRBJ2-2, with 8 bases lining up with TRBD1. Germline CDR1 MNHEY, CDR2 SMNVEV (reference sequence). V shed 3 bases, J shed 6 bases, and the junction held 6 bases outside the gene matches. The CDR3 spans 15 residues. CDR3 sequence: CASSLAGGAPGELFF. The CDR3 DNA is TGTGCCAGCAGTTTGGCAGGGGGCGCCCCCGGGGAGCTGTTTTTT.

This chain joins TRBV7-2 and TRBJ2-1; 10 nucleotides agree with TRBD2. J was trimmed by 4 bases and V by 5 bases; bases with no gene match: 8. Germline V gene sequence: CDR1 SGHTA, CDR2 FQGNSA. CDR3 size: 16 residues. CDR3 coding DNA: TGTGCCAGCAGCACACGAGCGGGGGGGCCGTACAATGAGCAGTTCTTC. Translating gives CASSTRAGGPYNEQFF.

This chain uses TRBV7-3 with TRBJ2-1, with 8 bases aligning to TRBD2. This CDR3 comprises 14 residues. V lost 3 bases, J lost 8 bases, and 6 bases stayed unmatched. Per germline, CDR1 SGHTA and CDR2 FQGTGA. This CDR3 reads CASSFGTRSDEQFF. For the CDR3, the DNA is TGTGCCAGCAGCTTCGGGACTAGGTCGGATGAGCAGTTCTTC.

This clonotype was found a few times. This rearrangement joins TRBV27 to TRBJ1-5, with D maybe TRBD1 (5 bases). Germline V lookup: CDR1 MNHEY, CDR2 SMNVEV (reference sequence). CDR3 size: 15 residues. The germline V and J ends were trimmed by 8 bases and 4 bases, with 18 bases remaining between them. CDR3 protein: CASPLRGTKNQPQHF. The CDR3 nucleotides read TGTGCCAGCCCCCTGCGGGGGACTAAAAATCAGCCCCAGCATTTT.

The chain recombines TRBV5-6 with TRBJ2-1; D is uncertain. Germline CDR1 and CDR2: SGHDT and YYEEEE. V lost 1 base and J lost 3, with 5 bases in between. This CDR3 is built from 13 residues. The CDR3 region is CASSLPGYNEQFF. The DNA of the CDR3 is TGTGCCAGCAGCTTGCCAGGCTACAATGAGCAGTTCTTC.